This entry describes one TCR beta chain. Sequencing was performed with immunoSEQ multiplex PCR; in TCRdb, only in-frame clones are kept and a portion is missing. Of fewer than 500,000 clones in the sample, about nine tenths were seen once. Trimming took off 3 bases at V and 1 base at J, with 10 bases between the two ends. The CDR3 extends over 15 amino acids. The germline CDR1 and CDR2 sequences are MDHEN and SYDVKM. The data were taken from a study of control samples from healthy donors and cancer patients. The sequencing sample was made of PBMCs. This chain connects TRBV28 to TRBJ2-4; tentatively, D is TRBD1 (5 bases). The sequence was collected from a man aged 40-49 years with head and neck cancer. CDR3 sequence: CASSFRGSAKNIQYF. DNA for the CDR3: TGTGCCAGCAGTTTTAGGGGTAGTGCCAAAAACATTCAGTACTTC.